This T cell receptor (beta chain) was recorded in a study of patients and donors after allogeneic stem cell transplantation. The V gene's germline CDR1 is SGHAT and CDR2 FQNNGV. This CDR3 comprises 18 residues. V was pared by 4 bases and J by 3 bases, with 15 bases of the junction left unmatched. TCRdb itself ran the RT-PCR reads through MiXCR, one entry per CDR3 protein. The profile shows about 960,000 distinct CDR3 sequences, more than 15% of them singletons. The chain is built from TRBV11-2 and TRBJ2-7, with 10 bases aligning to TRBD2. This receptor was obtained from a human donor who was either an allogeneic HSCT recipient or a stem cell or donor lymphocyte infusion donor (not recorded which). It is not recorded whose cells these are; they may come from a transplant donor. The sequenced material came from blood, either unsorted or a sorted T cell fraction (not recorded which). The CDR3 loop is CASSSHRLAGVPGYEQYF. The CDR3, as DNA: TGTGCCAGCAGCTCACACAGGCTAGCGGGAGTACCGGGCTACGAGCAGTACTTC.